Sequencing of this T cell receptor (beta chain) was carried out in a study of STAT5B mutations in CD4+ large granular lymphocyte leukemia. Findings of the study overall: The CD4+ versus CD8+ T-LGLL clonality difference may reflect limited sample size. 8/27 top patient clones versus 2/35 control clones were TRBV06-family. About 25% of private leukemic clonotypes occurred rarely in other patients' non-leukemic repertoires. Patient CD4-sorted repertoires stayed more clonal than healthy ones after leukemic-clone removal.

Method: immunoSEQ multiplex PCR; TCRdb's copy keeps in-frame clones and lacks some. The table has about 30,000 clones, 65% to 85% seen once. Germline-derived CDR1 and CDR2 are SGHVS and FQNEAQ. V lost 5 bases to trimming and J lost 10 bases, with 18 bases between them. The CDR3 length is 14 residues. As to this clone: Its antigen is currently unknown.

The receptor was isolated from a human donor in good health. Material for sequencing was CD4+ T cells from blood buffy coats. The chain links TRBV7-8 to TRBJ2-1; D gene ambiguous. CDR3 DNA: TGTGCCAGCAGCAGAGAGGCGGCCTTGGGGGAGCAGTTCTTC. Protein: CASSREAALGEQFF.